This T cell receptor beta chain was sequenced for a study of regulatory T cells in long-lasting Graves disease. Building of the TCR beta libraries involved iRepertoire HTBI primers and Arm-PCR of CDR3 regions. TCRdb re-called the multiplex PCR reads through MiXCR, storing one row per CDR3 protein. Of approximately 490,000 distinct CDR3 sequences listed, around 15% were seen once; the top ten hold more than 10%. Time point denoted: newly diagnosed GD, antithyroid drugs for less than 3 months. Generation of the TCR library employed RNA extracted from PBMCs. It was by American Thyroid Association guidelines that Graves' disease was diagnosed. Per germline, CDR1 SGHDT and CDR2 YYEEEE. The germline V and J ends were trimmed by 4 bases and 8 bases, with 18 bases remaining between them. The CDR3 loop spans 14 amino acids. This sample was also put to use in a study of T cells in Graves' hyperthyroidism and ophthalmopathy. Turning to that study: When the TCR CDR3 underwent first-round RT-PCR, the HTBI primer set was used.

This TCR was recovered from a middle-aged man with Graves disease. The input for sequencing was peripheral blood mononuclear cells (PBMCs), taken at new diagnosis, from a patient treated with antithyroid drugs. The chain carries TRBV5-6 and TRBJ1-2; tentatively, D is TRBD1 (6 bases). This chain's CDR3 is CASSTAQGTQGYTF. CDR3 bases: TGTGCCAGCAGCACCGCTCAGGGGACGCAGGGCTACACCTTC.